This is a list of T cell receptor beta chains from one sample in a study of a mutant IDH1 vaccine in newly diagnosed glioma. Only in-frame clones appear in the TCRdb table, and some are missing; sequencing was by immunoSEQ multiplex PCR. The sample holds tens of thousands of clones, around 79% seen once. The material sequenced was PBMCs, taken from a glioma patient treated with radiotherapy, temozolomide or both. These receptors were collected from a man aged 45-60 years with glioma. The CDR3 runs from the conserved cysteine through the conserved F or W. A D gene is named only where the DNA matches it firmly. The size field is filled for only some rows; it gives once, few, many or a size class.

-	TRBJ1-1	TRBV27	-	TGTGCCAGCAGTTGGGGAGGGACGAACACTGAAGCTTTCTTT	CASSWGGTNTEAFF
-	TRBJ1-2	TRBV5-6	-	TGTGCCAGCAGCGACTTGGTGTTAGGGCGGAATGGCTACACCTTC	CASSDLVLGRNGYTF
-	TRBJ1-5	TRBV18	-	TGTGCCAGCTCACCTGATAGCAATCAGCCCCAGCATTTT	CASSPDSNQPQHF
-	TRBJ2-7	TRBV14	-	TGTGCCAGCAGCCAAGGTTCAACAGGTTACGAGCAGTACTTC	CASSQGSTGYEQYF
-	TRBJ1-1	TRBV10-3	-	TGTGCCATCAGTGTTGTTGTAGGGGGCACTGAAGCTTTCTTT	CAISVVVGGTEAFF
-	TRBJ1-2	TRBV29-1	-	TGCAGCGCGGAGGGGGACTATGGCTACACCTTC	CSAEGDYGYTF
-	TRBJ2-1	TRBV7-2	-	TGTGCCAGCAGCGAGGTGGTCTATGAGCAGTTCTTC	CASSEVVYEQFF
TRBD2	TRBJ2-2	TRBV4-3	-	TGCGCCAGCAGCCTCGGCGGGGGAAAGAACACCGGGGAGCTGTTTTTT	CASSLGGGKNTGELFF
-	TRBJ1-5	TRBV30	-	TGTGCCTGGAGTAGCGGACCTAATGATCAGCCCCAGCATTTT	CAWSSGPNDQPQHF
-	TRBJ2-3	TRBV4-1	-	TGCGCCAGCAGCCAAGATAAAACAGATACGCAGTATTTT	CASSQDKTDTQYF
-	TRBJ2-7	TRBV6-6	-	TGTGCCAGCAGTTCCCCTCCGGACCTCTACGAGCAGTACTTC	CASSSPPDLYEQYF
-	TRBJ2-7	TRBV19	-	TGTGCCAGTAGTGCAAACTTTGCCTACGAGCAGTACTTC	CASSANFAYEQYF
-	TRBJ1-2	TRBV30	-	TGTGCCTGGACAGGCACTGGGACCGCTTATGGCTACACCTTC	CAWTGTGTAYGYTF
-	TRBJ2-6	TRBV10-1	-	TGCGCCAGCAGTGAGGGGGGCACTGGGGCCAACGTCCTGACTTTC	CASSEGGTGANVLTF
-	TRBJ1-2	TRBV27	-	TGTGCCAGTTACGGGGGGGGTGTCGAGGGCTACACCTTC	CASYGGGVEGYTF
-	TRBJ2-3	TRBV6-5	few	TGTGCCAGCAGGCCACAGTTAACTAGCACAGATACGCAGTATTTT	CASRPQLTSTDTQYF
-	TRBJ1-5	TRBV30	few	TGTGCCTGGAGCCCGGGGGGGGCCCAGCCCCAGCATTTT	CAWSPGGAQPQHF
-	TRBJ1-1	TRBV30	few	TGTGCCTGGAGGCGGGACGGCCGGGGAACTGAAGCTTTCTTT	CAWRRDGRGTEAFF
TRBD1	TRBJ1-2	TRBV5-4	-	TGTGCCAGCAGCTTATCCGGGACAGGGGCGTTTGGCTACACCTTC	CASSLSGTGAFGYTF
-	TRBJ1-4	TRBV6-5	once	TGTGCCAGCAGTTTTGGGACCTGGAAGGGAAAACTGTTTTTT	CASSFGTWKGKLFF
-	TRBJ2-2	TRBV15	-	TGTGCCACCAGCAGAGATCTGAACACCGGGGAGCTGTTTTTT	CATSRDLNTGELFF
-	TRBJ2-2	TRBV5-1	-	TGCGCCAGCAGCCTAATTCGGGGGACCGGGGAGCTGTTTTTT	CASSLIRGTGELFF
TRBD1	TRBJ2-7	TRBV5-4	-	TGTGCCAGCAGCTCACAAGACACCGGGACAGTATTCGAGTACTTC	CASSSQDTGTVFEYF
-	TRBJ2-7	TRBV13	-	TGTGCCAGCACCACCGACAGCAACTACGAGCAGTACTTC	CASTTDSNYEQYF
TRBD2	TRBJ2-2	TRBV9	once	TGTGCCAGCAGCGTAGACGGGGGGTCCACCGGGGAGCTGTTTTTT	CASSVDGGSTGELFF
TRBD1	TRBJ1-5	TRBV18	once	TGTGCCAGCTCACTCGGGACAGGGGTGGTCGGTCAGCCCCAGCATTTT	CASSLGTGVVGQPQHF
-	TRBJ2-2	TRBV10-2	-	TGCGCCAGTCTCCGGTTGGGGAACACCGGGGAGCTGTTTTTT	CASLRLGNTGELFF
TRBD1	TRBJ2-7	TRBV4-1	-	TGCGCCAGCAGCCAAGGTCAGGGGGACTCCTACGAGCAGTACTTC	CASSQGQGDSYEQYF
-	TRBJ1-3	TRBV4-2	-	TGTGCCAGCAGCCAAGAGGGGAGGCAGTCTGGAAACACCATATATTTT	CASSQEGRQSGNTIYF
-	TRBJ2-7	TRBV7-2	-	TGTGCCAGCAGCTCCTTAGCGTTTGACTCCTACGAGCAGTACTTC	CASSSLAFDSYEQYF
TRBD1	TRBJ1-5	TRBV10-3	-	TGTGCCATCAGTGCCCCAGGGGGAAATCAGCCCCAGCATTTT	CAISAPGGNQPQHF
-	TRBJ1-1	TRBV4-1	once	TGCGCCAGCACCCTCGGCCAAGGGTCTTTTGAAGCTTTCTTT	CASTLGQGSFEAFF
-	TRBJ1-2	TRBV6-5	few	TGTGCCAGCAGCGACAGCGGAAGCTACACCTTC	CASSDSGSYTF
-	TRBJ1-5	TRBV19	-	TGTGCCAGTAGTATATCACAGACCATGAATCAGCCCCAGCATTTT	CASSISQTMNQPQHF
TRBD1	TRBJ2-2	TRBV2	-	TGTGCCAGCTTAGGGGGCTACGGGGAGCTGTTTTTT	CASLGGYGELFF
-	TRBJ2-5	TRBV2	-	TGTGCCAGCAGTTCCGATCAGGGGACTTTCGAGACCCAGTACTTC	CASSSDQGTFETQYF
TRBD1	TRBJ2-7	TRBV30	-	TGTGCCTGGAGGGCTCCAAGGACAGGGCTCGGCGAGCAGTACTTC	CAWRAPRTGLGEQYF
-	TRBJ1-4	TRBV5-5	-	TGTGCCAGCAGCTTGAAGGACAGTGAAAAACTGTTTTTT	CASSLKDSEKLFF
-	TRBJ1-5	TRBV19	-	TGTGCCAGTAGTATACGGGGGACTAGCAATCAGCCCCAGCATTTT	CASSIRGTSNQPQHF
-	TRBJ1-1	TRBV6-5	-	TGTGCCAGCAGTTACGGGGGGCGCAGCACTGAAGCTTTCTTT	CASSYGGRSTEAFF
-	TRBJ2-1	TRBV7-3	-	TGTGCCAGCAGCCGAGGAGCCAGCTCCTACAATGAGCAGTTCTTC	CASSRGASSYNEQFF
TRBD2	TRBJ2-5	TRBV5-1	-	TGCGCCAGCAGCCCAGGGACTAGCGGGGGGCTGGAGACCCAGTACTTC	CASSPGTSGGLETQYF
TRBD1	TRBJ1-1	TRBV5-1	few	TGCGCCAGCAGCTTTGTTCCTGGGACAGGGTATACGGTCACTGAAGCTTTCTTT	CASSFVPGTGYTVTEAFF
-	TRBJ1-4	TRBV6-6	once	TGTGCCAGCAGTCCTGGGACGGGGGGAAAACTGTTTTTT	CASSPGTGGKLFF
-	TRBJ1-1	TRBV5-1	once	TGCGCCAGCAGCAATCAAATGAACACTGAAGCTTTCTTT	CASSNQMNTEAFF